The 4 T cell receptor beta chains below come from one sample, sequenced in a study of T cells in Graves' hyperthyroidism and ophthalmopathy. The TCR beta CDR3 regions underwent amplification using RNA transcripts as the source. RT-PCR in the first round (using the HTBI primer set) targeted the TCR CDR3. TCRdb re-called the multiplex PCR reads with MiXCR, one entry per CDR3 protein. There are approximately 400,000 distinct CDR3 sequences in the sample; 14% to 15% occur only once, and about 31% lies in the top ten. Sequencing used blood. These receptors were collected from a woman younger than 45 with Graves' hyperthyroidism.

This chain links TRBV6-5 with TRBJ2-4, with TRBD2 identical over 7 bases. CDR3 length: 16 amino acids. CDR1 is MNHEY and CDR2 is SVGAGI in the germline V gene. After removal of 0 bases from V and 4 bases from J, the junction contained 6 bases not matched to a gene. Here the CDR3 reads CASSYSVLGGKNIQYF. DNA for the CDR3: TGTGCCAGCAGTTACTCCGTTTTGGGAGGGAAAAACATTCAGTACTTC.

The chain has TRBV4-2 and TRBJ1-1; D unclear. The germline CDR1 and CDR2 sequences are LGHNA and YNFKEQ. V was clipped by 0 bases and J by 4 bases, with 18 bases between them. The CDR3 is 17 amino acids. This CDR3 is CASSQEPSRSLGTEAFF. The DNA for the CDR3 is TGTGCCAGCAGCCAAGAACCGTCGAGGAGCCTGGGCACTGAAGCTTTCTTT.

The rearrangement joins TRBV18 to TRBJ2-2, with D unresolved. Germline V gene lookup returns CDR1 KGHSH and CDR2 LQKENI. V lost 2 bases, J lost 7 bases, and 5 bases lay in between. This CDR3 region has 12 residues. CDR3 sequence: CASSPKRGELFF. The CDR3 DNA reads TGTGCCAGCTCACCAAAACGCGGGGAGCTGTTTTTT.

The chain is built from TRBV6-1 and TRBJ1-2; no clear D. This CDR3 has 15 residues. Germline-derived CDR1 and CDR2 are MNHNS and SASEGT. V was clipped by 2 bases and J by 8 bases, with 18 bases between them. CDR3 bases: TGTGCCAGCAGTGAAAGAATTGTGAGGGAGCGCGGCTACACCTTC. As protein: CASSERIVRERGYTF.